This TCR beta chain originates from a study of tumor-infiltrating lymphocytes in primary liver carcinoma. After removal of 9 bases from V and 2 bases from J, the junction contained 10 bases not matched to a gene. CDR1 is SEHNR and CDR2 is FQNEAQ in the germline V gene (reference sequence). CDR3 size: 14 residues. With regard to this clonotype: A much larger clone is a single base away; this may be a read error.

Taking about 18-32 mg of unsorted bulk tissue, the authors co-extracted RNA and DNA. Synthesis of TCR beta cDNA was carried out from around 500 ng total RNA with a constant-region primer. Library construction for TCR beta comprised three nested multiplex PCR rounds performed with slightly modified ARM-PCR. Each of the first two PCR rounds ran nine to ten cycles with TRBV1-TRBV30 forward and C-beta reverse primers. MiXCR, applied by TCRdb to the multiplex PCR reads, yields one record per CDR3 protein. The sample records 45,000 to 55,000 distinct CDR3 sequences, over 70% being singletons. Source material: liver tumor tissue from sampling region 2. The sample's subset: tumor region T2, inferior pole. This receptor was identified in a man aged 40-49 years with primary liver carcinoma and hepatitis B virus infection. The V and J genes are TRBV7-9 and TRBJ2-7; TRBD1 matches at 7 bases. The CDR3 coding sequence is TGTGCCAGGAGCCCCCCGGGGACAGCCTACGAGCAGTACTTC. The encoded protein is CARSPPGTAYEQYF.